Listed here are 17 T cell receptor beta chains from one sample, sequenced in a study of T-cell reconstitution after alpha-beta-depleted transplantation in children. Preparation of the TCRbeta library was carried out with unique molecular identifiers. MiXCR was run by TCRdb on the PCR reads, yielding one entry per CDR3 protein. The data show hundreds of thousands of distinct CDR3 sequences, 10% to 15% seen once. Sample: PBMCs, mostly from graft donor cells, taken 360 days after TCRalphabeta/CD19-depleted stem cell transplant. The receptors derive from a male patient younger than 18 who had a stem cell transplant for acute myeloid leukemia, so the T cells may come from the graft donor.

This clonotype was counted between two and nine times. The J gene is TRBJ2-7, the V gene TRBV20-1; D possibly corresponds to TRBD2 (6 bases). This CDR3 region has 12 residues. Germline V gives CDR1 DFQATT, CDR2 SNEGSKA (reference sequence). Trimming shortened V by 6 bases and J by 4 bases, and 13 bases separated the two germline ends. CDR3 DNA sequence: TGCAGTGCCCTTCTTGGGGGGTACGAGCAGTACTTC. Translation gives CSALLGGYEQYF.

To note about this clonotype: This may come from a read error, since a much larger clone is one base off. The CDR3 DNA reads TGCAGTGCTAGTACACTAGGGCCGGGGCAGGACGAGCAGTACTTC. Its protein product is CSASTLGPGQDEQYF. This sequence joins TRBV20-1 and TRBJ2-7; D might be TRBD1 or TRBD2, each matching 5 bases. Trimming left V 3 bases short and J 5 bases short, with 20 bases between. Germline CDR1 is DFQATT and CDR2 is SNEGSKA (reference sequence). The length of the CDR3 is 15 residues.

The table lists this clonotype with a few counts. The rearrangement uses TRBV4-1 and TRBJ2-2; no clear D gene. Germline values: CDR1 MGHRA, CDR2 YSYEKL. CDR3 size: 14 residues. V gave up 3 bases and J gave up 6 bases, with 11 bases separating them. The DNA of the CDR3 is TGCGCCAGCAGCCAGCCCTGGAAGGCCGGGGAGCTGTTTTTT. Protein: CASSQPWKAGELFF.

This clonotype was counted many times. The genes are TRBV7-2 and TRBJ2-5; 11 nucleotides line up with TRBD2. V dropped 5 bases and J dropped 2; count of bases not matched to a gene: 4. The CDR3 consists of 15 residues. CDR1 and CDR2 from the germline V gene are SGHTA and FQGNSA. The DNA for the CDR3 is TGTGCCAGCAGCGCTAGCGGGAGGTTACAAGAGACCCAGTACTTC. Translated, it gives CASSASGRLQETQYF.

The J gene is TRBJ1-5, the V gene TRBV28; 8 nucleotides match TRBD1. This CDR3 contains 16 residues. The V segment lost 5 bases and the J segment 6 bases; nucleotides outside the gene matches: 12. Germline V gene sequence: CDR1 MDHEN, CDR2 SYDVKM. CDR3 bases: TGTGCCAGCAGTGTCTTCCGGGCAGGGGGCAGTCAGCCCCAGCATTTT. It translates to CASSVFRAGGSQPQHF. The whole variable domain, filled in from reference TRBV28 and TRBJ1-5, reads DVKVTQSSRYLVKRTGEKVFLECVQDMDHENMFWYRQDPGLGLRLIYFSYDVKMKEKGDIPEGYSVSREKKERFSLILESASTNQTSMYLCASSVFRAGGSQPQHFGDGTRLSIL.

This clonotype has a handful of counts. CDR3 in amino acids: CSANGGDYNEQFF. CDR3 DNA sequence: TGCAGTGCTAACGGAGGAGACTACAATGAGCAGTTCTTC. J is TRBJ2-1 and V is TRBV20-1; D is possibly TRBD2 (5 bases). V was pared by 4 bases and J by 3 bases, with 10 bases between. The CDR3 is 13 amino acids. Looked up from germline, CDR1 is DFQATT and CDR2 is SNEGSKA (reference sequence).

The chain carries TRBV4-3 and TRBJ2-7; 13 bases line up with TRBD2. Germline V gene data show CDR1 as LGHNA and CDR2 as YSLEER. The CDR3 spans 18 residues. Losses at the gene ends were 4 bases for V and 1 base for J; bases not matched to a gene: 10. The CDR3 DNA sequence: TGCGCCAGCAGCCGACAGCCGCCGACTAGCGGGGGGTCCTACGAGCAGTACTTC. Protein product: CASSRQPPTSGGSYEQYF.

Only a few counts were recorded for this clonotype. The V call is TRBV13, the J call TRBJ2-1; 11 nucleotides line up with TRBD2. Germline CDR1 PRHDT, CDR2 FYEKMQ (reference sequence). This CDR3 region has 19 residues. With 4 bases clipped from V and 0 bases from J, the junction kept 11 bases outside the gene matches. CDR3 DNA sequence: TGTGCCAGCAGCTCCCCCGGGCTAGCGGGGGGCCGCTCCTACAATGAGCAGTTCTTC. Encoded protein: CASSSPGLAGGRSYNEQFF. Full variable domain (remainder filled in from reference TRBV13 and TRBJ2-1): AAGVIQSPRHLIKEKRETATLKCYPIPRHDTVYWYQQGPGQDPQFLISFYEKMQSDKGSIPDRFSAQQFSDYHSELNMSSLELGDSALYFCASSSPGLAGGRSYNEQFFGPGTRLTVL.

This clonotype was counted many times. The rearrangement joins TRBV30 to TRBJ2-1; D ambiguous. With 3 bases removed from V and 6 bases from J, the gap between germline ends came to 6 bases. Germline CDR1 reads GTSNPN; CDR2 reads SVGIG (reference sequence). CDR3 length: 11 residues. The CDR3 reads CAWSHFNEQFF. The DNA for the CDR3 is TGTGCCTGGAGCCATTTCAATGAGCAGTTCTTC.

This clonotype was picked up many times. The chain joins TRBV20-1 to TRBJ2-3; TRBD2 matches 8 bases. J gave up 2 bases and V 3 bases, and 7 bases lay outside the gene matches. Germline CDR1 and CDR2: DFQATT and SNEGSKA (reference sequence). The CDR3 is 15 residues long. CDR3 loop: CSASWGLVITDTQYF. The CDR3, as DNA: TGCAGTGCTAGTTGGGGACTAGTGATCACAGATACGCAGTATTTT.

This clonotype occurred many times. The gene calls are TRBV7-2 and TRBJ2-6; 7 bases match TRBD1. The germline CDR1 and CDR2 sequences are SGHTA and FQGNSA. This CDR3 region has 17 residues. With 5 bases clipped from V and 0 bases from J, the junction kept 7 bases outside the gene matches. CDR3 protein: CASSPGGSYSGANVLTF. The DNA of the CDR3 is TGTGCCAGCAGCCCAGGGGGTTCTTACTCTGGGGCCAACGTCCTGACTTTC.

The V call is TRBV2, the J call TRBJ2-2; 7 nucleotides agree with TRBD2. Germline CDR1 reads SNHLY; CDR2 reads FYNNEI. The CDR3 is 19 amino acids. V was clipped by 0 bases and J by 8 bases; unmatched bases: 18. The CDR3 DNA is TGTGCCAGCAGTGAAGCGCGGGGACTAAGCGTGGACCCCCGGGGGGAGCTGTTTTTT. Residues: CASSEARGLSVDPRGELFF.

This clonotype was recorded a few times. The rearrangement joins TRBV4-2 to TRBJ2-3, with D hard to call. Germline CDR1 and CDR2: LGHNA and YNFKEQ. Trimming took 0 bases from V and 11 from J, leaving 6 bases between them. The CDR3 runs 11 residues. CDR3 protein: CASSQERGQYF. The DNA of the CDR3 is TGTGCCAGCAGCCAAGAAAGAGGGCAGTATTTT.

The chain carries TRBV14 and TRBJ2-7; D unresolved. The germline V and J ends were trimmed by 4 bases and 2 bases, with 12 bases remaining between them. Per germline, CDR1 SGHDN and CDR2 FVKESK. The CDR3 spans 14 residues. In nucleotides, the CDR3 is TGTGCCAGCAGCCCCCGGTTTGGTCCCTACGAGCAGTACTTC. Protein sequence: CASSPRFGPYEQYF.

A few counts support this clonotype. This sequence joins TRBV7-3 and TRBJ2-1; 12 nucleotides align to TRBD2. The CDR3 is 18 amino acids. V gave up 0 bases and J gave up 9 bases; unmatched junction bases: 12. CDR1 is SGHTA and CDR2 is FQGTGA in the germline V gene. CDR3 loop: CASSLTRTSGTTLGEQFF. The CDR3 DNA reads as TGTGCCAGCAGCTTAACCCGGACTAGCGGGACTACCCTTGGTGAGCAGTTCTTC.

This clonotype was counted between two and nine times. This rearrangement joins TRBV5-1 to TRBJ2-1, with D possibly matching TRBD1 (5 bases). Trimming cost V 6 bases and J 0 bases, with 13 bases left between them. From germline, CDR1 is SGHRS and CDR2 YFSETQ. The CDR3 length is 15 residues. CDR3 coding DNA: TGCGCCAGCACCCAGGGAATCAGCTCCTACAATGAGCAGTTCTTC. Its translation: CASTQGISSYNEQFF.

V usage is TRBV12-3 or TRBV12-4 and J usage is TRBJ2-6; D could derive from TRBD1 or TRBD2 (5 bases each). This CDR3 contains 19 residues. V was clipped by 11 bases and J by 0 bases, with 26 bases between them. The CDR3 DNA is TGTGCCCCCCTTCAGATTCCGGGACGGAAAGACTCTGGGGCCAACGTCCTGACTTTC. It yields the protein CAPLQIPGRKDSGANVLTF.